These 10 T cell receptor beta chains share one sample of origin, sequenced in a study of post-analysis software for immune sequencing data. Findings and limits, study-wide: Four or five TRBV segments, TRBV5-6, TRBV5-1 and TRBV20-1 among them, were found more frequent in patients than controls.

The library was made from cDNA and included unique molecular identifiers. TCRdb processed the PCR reads anew with MiXCR; each CDR3 protein has one entry. The sample carries around 440,000 distinct CDR3 sequences, approximately 46% recorded once. These TCRs are of unknown antigen specificity. The sequenced sample consisted of blood. The source of these receptors is a girl between 5 and 17 years old with multiple sclerosis.

The rearrangement links TRBV7-9 to TRBJ2-1; TRBD2 agrees at 8 bases. The germline V gene encodes CDR1 SEHNR and CDR2 FQNEAQ (reference sequence). The CDR3 has 18 residues. J lost 2 bases, V lost 4 bases, and 13 bases had no gene match. DNA for the CDR3: TGTGCCAGCAGCTACGGGGGGAGCGGGAGTTGGGCCTACAATGAGCAGTTCTTC. This sequence encodes CASSYGGSGSWAYNEQFF.

The table lists this clonotype with a few counts. V and J are TRBV4-3 and TRBJ2-3; 9 bases map to TRBD2. The CDR3 extends over 15 amino acids. The ends lost 2 bases at V and 2 bases at J; junction bases unmatched: 2. From germline, CDR1 is LGHNA and CDR2 YSLEER. CDR3 bases: TGCGCCAGCAGCCAACTAGCGGGGATCACAGATACGCAGTATTTT. Its protein product is CASSQLAGITDTQYF.

The chain carries TRBV9 and TRBJ2-4; tentatively, D is TRBD1 (6 bases). The end of the DNA fits TRBJ2-7 better, so the J call may be wrong. This CDR3 spans 13 amino acids. The germline V gene encodes CDR1 SGDLS and CDR2 YYNGEE. The CDR3 sequence: CASSLQGTGEQYF. The CDR3 DNA reads TGTGCCAGCAGCCTTCAGGGGACGGGCGAGCAGTACTTC.

This rearrangement joins TRBV7-2 to TRBJ2-1, with unresolved D. Germline values: CDR1 SGHTA, CDR2 FQGNSA. V lost 5 bases and J lost 7, with 12 bases in between. This CDR3 contains 13 residues. The CDR3 DNA reads TGTGCCAGCAGCGCGCCTCCCTGGAATGAGCAGTTCTTC. Encoded protein: CASSAPPWNEQFF.

The chain carries TRBV29-1 and TRBJ2-3; D is unresolved. Trimming cost V 2 bases and J 1 base, with 10 bases left between them. CDR3 size: 14 residues. CDR1 and CDR2 (germline): SQVTM, ANQGSEA. In nucleotides, the CDR3 is TGCAGCGTTGAATCCCGGGTGGGCACAGATACGCAGTATTTT. Its protein product is CSVESRVGTDTQYF.

There are a few counts of this clonotype. J is TRBJ2-1 and V is TRBV7-3; TRBD1 is a possible D gene (6 bases). The CDR3 runs 15 residues. V gave up 0 bases and J gave up 4 bases, with 10 bases separating them. Germline CDR1 SGHTA, CDR2 FQGTGA. CDR3 region: CASSLTPGEYNEQFF. DNA of the CDR3: TGTGCCAGCAGCTTAACCCCAGGGGAATACAATGAGCAGTTCTTC.

J is TRBJ1-1 and V is TRBV27, with no clear D. The CDR3 has 14 residues. V lost 1 base to trimming and J lost 6 bases, with 12 bases between them. Germline V CDR1 and CDR2: MNHEY, SMNVEV (reference sequence). The chain's CDR3 is CASSLYAEWAEAFF. The CDR3, as DNA: TGTGCCAGCAGTTTATACGCGGAGTGGGCTGAAGCTTTCTTT.

The chain combines TRBV12-3 or TRBV12-4 with TRBJ2-7; D is perhaps TRBD1 (5 bases). The V end lost 6 bases, the J end lost 3 bases, and 9 bases lay between the germline ends. The CDR3 is made up of 12 amino acids. The CDR3, as DNA: TGTGCCAGCAGCAGACAGCACTACGAGCAGTACTTC. This sequence encodes CASSRQHYEQYF.

The chain combines TRBV3-1 with TRBJ1-1; TRBD1 matches at 7 bases. Trimming at V came to 3 bases and at J to 7 bases, leaving 11 bases not matched to a gene. The germline gives CDR1 LGHDT, CDR2 YNNKEL (reference sequence). The CDR3 covers 15 residues. CDR3: CASSHATPGTDEAFF. In nucleotides, the CDR3 is TGTGCCAGCAGCCACGCAACACCTGGGACAGATGAAGCTTTCTTT.

This chain connects TRBV12-3 or TRBV12-4 to TRBJ1-2; D remains unclear. The V end lost 4 bases, the J end lost 2 bases, and 11 bases lay between the germline ends. This CDR3 has 14 amino acids. The CDR3 bases are TGTGCCAGCAGTTCAGGACTTCGCAACTATGGCTACACCTTC. It translates to CASSSGLRNYGYTF.